This section outlines one T cell receptor beta chain sequence together with its context. The data were obtained in a study of blood T cell repertoires in COVID-19. As for the study in general: PBMCs, B-cell-depleted T cells, or T cells provided the cDNA or gDNA that made up the material.

Original data processing: From reference gene primer amplification, estimates of nucleated cell counts were derived. Here immunoSEQ multiplex PCR was the method, and the copy in TCRdb shows in-frame clones only, minus some. The V and J calls and the clone size are those of that table, but D and trimming were determined from the DNA. Of about 160,000 clones in the sample, 83% are singletons; the top ten hold 4% to 4.5%. The TCR originated in a woman aged 45-59 years who had recovered from COVID-19. The sequencing input was PBMCs or T cells enriched from blood (not recorded which).

CDR3 residues: CASSISSGGHQNEQFF. The DNA of the CDR3 is TGTGCCAGTAGTATCAGTAGCGGGGGTCATCAGAATGAGCAGTTCTTC. The V call is TRBV19, the J call TRBJ2-1; 9 bases align to TRBD2. The CDR3 covers 16 residues. V gave up 3 bases and J gave up 7 bases; unmatched junction bases: 10. Looked up from germline, CDR1 is LNHDA and CDR2 is SQIVND (reference sequence). Looking up the rest from reference TRBV19 and TRBJ2-1 gives the full variable domain: DGGITQSPKYLFRKEGQNVTLSCEQNLNHDAMYWYRQDPGQGLRLIYYSQIVNDFQKGDIAEGYSVSREKKESFPLTVTSAQKNPTAFYLCASSISSGGHQNEQFFGPGTRLTVL.